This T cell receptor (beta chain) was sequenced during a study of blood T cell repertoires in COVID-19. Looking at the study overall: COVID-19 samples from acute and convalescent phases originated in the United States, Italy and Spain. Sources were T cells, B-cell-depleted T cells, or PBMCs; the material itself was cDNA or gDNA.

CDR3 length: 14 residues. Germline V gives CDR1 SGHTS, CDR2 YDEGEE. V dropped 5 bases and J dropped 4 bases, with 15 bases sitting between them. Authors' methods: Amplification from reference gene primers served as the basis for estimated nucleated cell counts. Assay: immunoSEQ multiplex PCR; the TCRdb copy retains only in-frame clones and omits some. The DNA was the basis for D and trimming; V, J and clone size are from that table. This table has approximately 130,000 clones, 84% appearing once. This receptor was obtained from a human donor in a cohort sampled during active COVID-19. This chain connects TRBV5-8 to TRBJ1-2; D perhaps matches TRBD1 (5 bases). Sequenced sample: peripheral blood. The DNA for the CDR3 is TGTGCCAGCAGTCTAGGCCAGCAGGGCTATGGCTACACCTTC. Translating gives CASSLGQQGYGYTF.